This T cell receptor beta chain was recovered during a study of identical twins. Regarding the study as a whole: Cross-sectional statistical analysis was relied on for the conclusions, without the same donors being followed. Low generation-probability sequences were in excess among twin-shared out-of-frame alpha sequences.

Many counts were recorded for this clonotype. Its specificity is not known. There are 16 residues in the CDR3. V lost 4 bases and J lost 0, with 11 bases in between. Per germline, CDR1 KGHDR and CDR2 SFDVKD. TCRdb processed the 5' RACE reads anew with MiXCR; each CDR3 protein has one entry. The table includes some 320,000 distinct CDR3 sequences, roughly 12% detected once. The same sample was also studied in work on yellow fever vaccine responses in identical twins.

Sequenced material: CD8+ T cells sorted from blood. The TCR was taken from a woman aged 18-35 years in good health. The chain recombines TRBV24-1 with TRBJ2-2; D is ambiguous. In nucleotides, the CDR3 is TGTGCCACCAGTGAAGGCCCCGGCGCGAACACCGGGGAGCTGTTTTTT. It is translated as CATSEGPGANTGELFF.